Following are 26 T cell receptor beta chains from one sample sequenced in a study of blood T cells in healthy people across ages. PCR was performed a second time for roughly 6 to 12 cycles using a sample-barcoded 5' primer and a J-beta primer mix. TCRdb reprocessed the 5' RACE reads via MiXCR and lists one record per CDR3 protein. This table holds 760,000 or so distinct CDR3 sequences, 20% to 25% found once. The same data also went into a second study, on T cells of mothers and their children.

The specimen was blood. These receptors were taken from a boy aged 10-17 years in good health.

The chain has TRBV28 and TRBJ2-7; 9 bases agree with TRBD1. Germline-derived CDR1 and CDR2 are MDHEN and SYDVKM. J gave up 0 bases and V 5 bases, and 23 bases lay outside the gene matches. CDR3 length: 21 amino acids. CDR3 residues: CASSPTIIRGPGQGSSYEQYF. The CDR3 DNA follows: TGTGCCAGCAGTCCCACAATCATCCGAGGACCGGGACAGGGCAGCTCCTACGAGCAGTACTTC.

V usage is TRBV29-1 and J usage is TRBJ2-1, with 10 positions matching TRBD2. The DNA end lines up better with TRBJ2-5; the J call may be wrong. The CDR3 has 13 residues. Germline V gives CDR1 SQVTM, CDR2 ANQGSEA. CDR3 residues: CSVDVSGGETQYF. The CDR3 DNA reads TGCAGCGTTGATGTTAGCGGGGGGGAGACCCAGTACTTC.

This clonotype occurred once. The J gene is TRBJ2-1, the V gene TRBV19; D gene uncertain. The end of the DNA aligns better with TRBJ2-7, so the J call may be wrong. Germline V gives CDR1 LNHDA, CDR2 SQIVND (reference sequence). The CDR3 covers 15 residues. The CDR3 is CASSPSHMGGNEQYF. In DNA form, the CDR3 reads TGTGCCAGTAGTCCCTCCCATATGGGTGGGAACGAGCAGTACTTC.

V gene TRBV7-2 combines with J gene TRBJ2-5, with a possible D match to TRBD2 (7 bases). CDR1 SGHTA and CDR2 FQGNSA come from the germline V gene. This CDR3 is built from 17 residues. V was pared by 1 base and J by 11 bases, with 26 bases between. CDR3 sequence reads: CASSLVDRDNYWGGQYF. DNA for the CDR3: TGTGCCAGCAGCTTAGTAGACCGGGACAATTATTGGGGAGGGCAGTACTTC. The variable domain in full, with the rest retrieved from reference TRBV7-2 and TRBJ2-5, is GAGVSQSPSNKVTEKGKDVELRCDPISGHTALYWYRQSLGQGLEFLIYFQGNSAPDKSGLPSDRFSAERTGGSVSTLTIQRTQQEDSAVYLCASSLVDRDNYWGGQYFGPGTRLLVL.

The V call is TRBV7-2, the J call TRBJ2-2, with TRBD2 identical over 8 bases. Germline values: CDR1 SGHTA, CDR2 FQGNSA. Trimming cost V 8 bases and J 3 bases; bases outside gene matches: 8. CDR3 length: 15 residues. CDR3 protein: CASEEGGRYTGELFF. CDR3 DNA sequence: TGTGCCAGCGAAGAGGGCGGGAGGTACACCGGGGAGCTGTTTTTT.

This clonotype appeared a few times. V is TRBV19 and J is TRBJ2-5; D possibly matches TRBD1 or TRBD2 (6 bases each). There are 15 residues in the CDR3. V gave up 0 bases and J gave up 2 bases, with 10 bases separating them. Germline V gene data show CDR1 as LNHDA and CDR2 as SQIVND (reference sequence). CDR3: CASSIDRRGQETQYF. For the CDR3, the DNA is TGTGCCAGTAGTATAGATCGGAGGGGGCAAGAGACCCAGTACTTC.

This rearrangement joins TRBV20-1 to TRBJ2-5; D uncertain. Trimming left V 1 base short and J 5 bases short, with 8 bases between. The germline V gene encodes CDR1 DFQATT and CDR2 SNEGSKA (reference sequence). This CDR3 comprises 12 residues. The CDR3 nucleotides read TGCAGTGCTAGAGCCCAAGGGGAGACCCAGTACTTC. Its protein is CSARAQGETQYF.

The chain couples TRBV20-1 to TRBJ2-7; D gene uncertain. CDR3 length: 12 amino acids. Germline V gene sequence: CDR1 DFQATT, CDR2 SNEGSKA (reference sequence). Trimming removed 4 bases at V and 3 bases at J, with 10 bases between. In nucleotides, the CDR3 is TGCAGTGCTATCGACTGGAACTACGAGCAGTACTTC. Encoded protein: CSAIDWNYEQYF.

V and J are TRBV29-1 and TRBJ2-5, with a tentative D call TRBD1 (6 bases). The assigned J gene may be wrong: the sequence end matches TRBJ2-7 better. The CDR3 length is 15 residues. Germline V gene sequence: CDR1 SQVTM, CDR2 ANQGSEA. The CDR3 spells CSVEDEQGRPYEQYF. The CDR3 region has the DNA TGCAGCGTTGAAGATGAACAGGGCCGCCCCTACGAGCAGTACTTC.

In its sample, this clonotype was seen a few times. CDR3 loop: CASSDSGGGDYGYTF. CDR3 in DNA: TGTGCCAGCAGCGATTCAGGGGGAGGGGACTATGGCTACACCTTC. The J gene is TRBJ1-2, the V gene TRBV3-1, with TRBD1 matching over 7 bases. Trimming cost V 5 bases and J 3 bases; bases outside gene matches: 9. The CDR3 is 15 residues long. CDR1 and CDR2 (germline): LGHDT, YNNKEL (reference sequence).

This clonotype was counted only a few times. This sequence joins TRBV7-9 and TRBJ2-1; 11 bases fit TRBD2. The germline gives CDR1 SEHNR, CDR2 FQNEAQ (reference sequence). V lost 5 bases, J lost 8 bases, and 11 bases stayed unmatched. This CDR3 comprises 16 residues. CDR3 DNA sequence: TGTGCCAGCAGCGGTAATAGCGGGAGGGCCGTTGATGAGCAGTTCTTC. Protein product: CASSGNSGRAVDEQFF.

This clonotype has only a few counts. This sequence joins TRBV5-1 and TRBJ2-3, with a weak D call TRBD2 (5 bases). Trimming cost V 1 base and J 6 bases, with 12 bases left between them. The CDR3 covers 14 residues. Germline values: CDR1 SGHRS, CDR2 YFSETQ. CDR3 sequence reads: CASSLSGGWDTQYF. For the CDR3, the DNA is TGCGCCAGCAGCTTGAGCGGTGGATGGGATACGCAGTATTTT.

The sample holds one count of this clonotype. The chain links TRBV5-5 to TRBJ2-2; TRBD2 is a possible D gene (6 bases). The CDR3 has 14 amino acids. Germline CDR1 reads SGHKS; CDR2 reads YYEKEE (reference sequence). V was trimmed by 7 bases and J by 2 bases, leaving 12 bases between them. The CDR3 sequence is CASGGLINTGELFF. For the CDR3, the DNA is TGTGCCAGCGGGGGACTGATCAACACCGGGGAGCTGTTTTTT.

The CDR3 nucleotides read TGTGCCAGCAGTGTGAGGACCTACGAGCAGTACTTC. Its protein is CASSVRTYEQYF. V is TRBV2 and J is TRBJ2-7; no clear D gene. The CDR3 loop spans 12 amino acids. Trimming took 4 bases from V and 2 from J, leaving 6 bases between them. CDR1 is SNHLY, CDR2 FYNNEI, per germline.

This clonotype occurred a few times. V gene TRBV29-1 combines with J gene TRBJ1-1, with 7 bases that match TRBD1. V dropped 7 bases and J dropped 2; count of bases not matched to a gene: 4. Germline values: CDR1 SQVTM, CDR2 ANQGSEA. This CDR3 spans 12 amino acids. The CDR3 DNA reads TGCAGCGGCGGGACAGCTAACACTGAAGCTTTCTTT. It translates to CSGGTANTEAFF.

This clonotype was seen only a few times. The rearrangement links TRBV12-3 or TRBV12-4 to TRBJ2-5; TRBD2 aligns across 8 bases. The last part of the DNA fits TRBJ2-1 better; the J call may be wrong. CDR3 length: 14 amino acids. The CDR3 DNA is TGTGCCAGCAGTTTCAGGGCGGGAGGAGGTGAGCAGTTCTTC. This encodes CASSFRAGGGEQFF.

For this clonotype: The conserved final phenylalanine or tryptophan is absent from the CDR3, which likely points to a read error. The chain employs TRBV3-1 and TRBJ1-2, with 10 bases matching TRBD1. This CDR3 is 17 amino acids long. Germline V gene sequence: CDR1 LGHDT, CDR2 YNNKEL (reference sequence). V was clipped by 4 bases and J by 8 bases; unmatched bases: 16. In DNA form, the CDR3 reads TGTGCCAGCAGCCGCACACCGGGACAGGGGAGTCGGCGGGGCTACACCATC. It yields the protein CASSRTPGQGSRRGYTI.

The rearrangement links TRBV5-1 to TRBJ2-1, with TRBD2 matching over 13 bases. The CDR3 length is 15 residues. Germline V CDR1 and CDR2: SGHRS, YFSETQ. V shed 6 bases, J shed 8 bases, and the junction held 8 bases outside the gene matches. In nucleotides, the CDR3 is TGCGCCAGCACCCCCTGGACTAGCGGGAGCGATGAGCAGTTCTTC. Its translation: CASTPWTSGSDEQFF.

V is TRBV12-3 or TRBV12-4 and J is TRBJ2-5, with TRBD1 as a possible D gene (5 bases). V was clipped by 5 bases and J by 0 bases, with 10 bases between them. This CDR3 has 14 residues. The CDR3 here is CASSPQAYQETQYF. The CDR3 DNA follows: TGTGCCAGCAGTCCACAGGCGTACCAAGAGACCCAGTACTTC.

The chain recombines TRBV11-2 with TRBJ2-5, with 10 bases matching TRBD1. The J call is uncertain, as TRBJ2-1 better fits the DNA end. The CDR3 length is 16 residues. Germline V gene sequence: CDR1 SGHAT, CDR2 FQNNGV. The CDR3 bases are TGTGCCAGCAGCCCAGCCGGGACAGGGGCCTACAATGAGCAGTTCTTC. Translation gives CASSPAGTGAYNEQFF.

This chain joins TRBV29-1 and TRBJ1-2; D is undetermined. Between the trimmed V and J ends, which lost 2 bases and 2 bases, there was a span of 9 bases. Per the germline V gene, CDR1 is SQVTM and CDR2 is ANQGSEA. The CDR3 covers 13 residues. The CDR3 nucleotides are TGCAGCGTTGAACAAGGGCTAAACTATGGCTACACCTTC. Amino acids: CSVEQGLNYGYTF.

This clonotype was seen a few times. The rearrangement uses TRBV5-1 and TRBJ2-2; D possibly matches TRBD1 or TRBD2 (5 bases each). The V and J ends lost 4 bases and 0 bases respectively, with 16 bases between them. Germline CDR1 is SGHRS and CDR2 is YFSETQ. The CDR3 spans 17 residues. CDR3 DNA sequence: TGCGCCAGCAGCCCATCCACCGGGACGCCGAACACCGGGGAGCTGTTTTTT. It codes for CASSPSTGTPNTGELFF.

V gene TRBV28 combines with J gene TRBJ2-1; TRBD1 matches 7 bases. The J call may be mistaken, given a closer DNA end match to TRBJ2-7. There are 16 residues in the CDR3. The germline gives CDR1 MDHEN, CDR2 SYDVKM. In DNA, the CDR3 is TGTGCCAGCAGTTCCGGTAACCTGGGACAGTACTACGAGCAGTACTTC. Translation: CASSSGNLGQYYEQYF.

A few counts support this clonotype. The V call is TRBV28, the J call TRBJ1-4; no definite D call. This CDR3 spans 14 amino acids. Trimming left V 6 bases short and J 3 bases short, with 11 bases between. Germline CDR1 is MDHEN and CDR2 is SYDVKM. CDR3 sequence: CASSRVVSNEKLFF. CDR3 sequence (DNA): TGTGCCAGCAGCCGGGTTGTATCTAATGAAAAACTGTTTTTT.

The chain combines TRBV5-6 with TRBJ2-5; perhaps TRBD2 as D (5 bases). CDR3 length equals 13 residues. The ends were cut back, 2 bases at V and 5 bases at J, with 10 bases in the middle. Germline CDR1 SGHDT, CDR2 YYEEEE. CDR3 protein: CASSFLARETQYF. CDR3 nucleotide sequence: TGTGCCAGCAGCTTTCTAGCCAGGGAGACCCAGTACTTC.

The rearrangement joins TRBV28 to TRBJ2-7; no firm D call. V lost 7 bases, J lost 0 bases, and 10 bases lay in between. This CDR3 is built from 13 residues. Germline CDR1 MDHEN, CDR2 SYDVKM. The CDR3 bases are TGTGCCAGCACTGGCAGTATCTCCTACGAGCAGTACTTC. It specifies CASTGSISYEQYF.